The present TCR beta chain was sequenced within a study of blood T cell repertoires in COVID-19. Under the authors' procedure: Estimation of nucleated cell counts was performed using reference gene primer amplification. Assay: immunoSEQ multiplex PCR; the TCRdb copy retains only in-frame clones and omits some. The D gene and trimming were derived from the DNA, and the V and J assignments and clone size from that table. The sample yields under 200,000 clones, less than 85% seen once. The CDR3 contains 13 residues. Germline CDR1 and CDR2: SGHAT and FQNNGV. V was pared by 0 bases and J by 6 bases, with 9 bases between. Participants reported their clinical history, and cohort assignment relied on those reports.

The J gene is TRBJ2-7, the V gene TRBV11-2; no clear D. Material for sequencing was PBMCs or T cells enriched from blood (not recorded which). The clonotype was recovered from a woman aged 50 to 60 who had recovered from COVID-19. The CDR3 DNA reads TGTGCCAGCAGCTTAGATCGAACGGGCGAGCAGTACGTC. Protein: CASSLDRTGEQYV.